The 29 T cell receptor beta chains given below trace back to one sample, sequenced in a study of early T cells in non-severe SARS-CoV-2 infection. TCRdb ran MiXCR on the 5' RACE reads and lists one entry per CDR3 protein. In the table there are about 92,000 distinct CDR3 sequences, around a sixth of which are singletons. Specimen: whole blood. These receptors were obtained from an adult who was a healthcare worker with PCR-confirmed SARS-CoV-2 infection or an uninfected control (not recorded which).

The table lists this clonotype with many counts. The rearrangement joins TRBV9 to TRBJ2-1; D unresolved. The CDR3 is 15 amino acids. CDR1 and CDR2 from the germline V gene are SGDLS and YYNGEE. The ends were cut back, 0 bases at V and 8 bases at J, with 15 bases in the middle. CDR3 sequence: CASSVGTSLWDEQFF. CDR3 DNA: TGTGCCAGCAGCGTAGGCACTTCCCTTTGGGATGAGCAGTTCTTC.

The chain combines TRBV6-5 with TRBJ2-7; D unclear. V was trimmed by 3 bases and J by 7 bases, leaving 16 bases between them. Germline V CDR1 and CDR2: MNHEY, SVGAGI. The CDR3 runs 14 residues. The CDR3, as DNA: TGTGCCAGCAGTTATACTGGTTTATTCGGGGAGCAGTACTTC. This sequence encodes CASSYTGLFGEQYF.

This clonotype was picked up a small number of times. The chain joins TRBV7-2 to TRBJ2-6; D is unresolved. Germline CDR1 is SGHTA and CDR2 is FQGNSA. This CDR3 spans 14 amino acids. V lost 7 bases and J lost 0, with 7 bases in between. The CDR3 here is CASTPASGANVLTF. The DNA of the CDR3 is TGTGCCAGCACCCCAGCCTCTGGGGCCAACGTCCTGACTTTC.

The rearrangement links TRBV20-1 to TRBJ2-2; D not resolved. The V gene's germline CDR1 is DFQATT and CDR2 SNEGSKA (reference sequence). The V and J ends lost 0 bases and 4 bases respectively, with 3 bases between them. CDR3 size: 12 residues. The CDR3 here is CSARDPTGELFF. The DNA for the CDR3 is TGCAGTGCTAGAGATCCCACCGGGGAGCTGTTTTTT.

The chain is built from TRBV10-3 and TRBJ2-1, with TRBD1 identical over 7 bases. The germline V gene encodes CDR1 ENHRY and CDR2 SYGVKD. V lost 4 bases and J lost 9; bases outside the gene matches: 3. The CDR3 runs 12 residues. The CDR3 DNA is TGTGCCATCAGTGCCGGACAGGTTGAGCAGTTCTTC. Protein sequence: CAISAGQVEQFF.

This clonotype was counted only a few times. V and J are TRBV6-6 and TRBJ1-5, with TRBD1 matching over 9 bases. The V gene's germline CDR1 is MNHNY and CDR2 SVGAGI (reference sequence). V was pared by 5 bases and J by 1 base, with 6 bases of the junction left unmatched. The CDR3 covers 16 residues. The CDR3: CASSTGTGLSNQPQHF. The CDR3 DNA follows: TGTGCCAGCAGTACCGGGACAGGGTTGAGCAATCAGCCCCAGCATTTT.

This clonotype was seen more than once but under ten times. CDR3 nucleotides: TGCGCCAGCAGCTCCGACGGGGGAAGGCCAGATACGCAGTATTTT. Translation: CASSSDGGRPDTQYF. The chain employs TRBV5-1 and TRBJ2-3; a weak D match, TRBD2 (6 bases). The V gene lost 3 bases and the J gene lost 4 bases, with 15 bases spanning the gap. Germline V gene sequence: CDR1 SGHRS, CDR2 YFSETQ. This CDR3 region has 15 residues.

The gene calls are TRBV6-2 or TRBV6-3 and TRBJ1-1; no clear D gene. V lost 1 base and J lost 0, with 3 bases in between. The CDR3 loop spans 13 amino acids. Germline loops: CDR1 MNHEY, CDR2 SVGEGT. CDR3 residues: CASSYWMNTEAFF. In nucleotides, the CDR3 is TGTGCCAGCAGTTACTGGATGAACACTGAAGCTTTCTTT.

This clonotype came up a few times. The CDR3 region is CASSFSPGGETQYF. CDR3 sequence (DNA): TGTGCCAGCAGCTTTAGTCCGGGAGGAGAGACGCAGTATTTT. The rearrangement links TRBV11-2 to TRBJ2-3, with 7 bases matching TRBD2. The germline V gene has CDR1 SGHAT and CDR2 FQNNGV. J was trimmed by 9 bases and V by 3 bases; bases with no gene match: 9. This CDR3 is built from 14 residues.

The genes are TRBV20-1 and TRBJ2-1; weak D call: TRBD1 (6 bases). CDR1 is DFQATT, CDR2 SNEGSKA, per germline (reference sequence). This CDR3 region has 15 residues. V lost 5 bases, J lost 8 bases, and 22 bases lay in between. CDR3 in amino acids: CSAPHQGSGSDEQFF. CDR3 nucleotide sequence: TGCAGTGCTCCGCATCAGGGGTCGGGTTCGGATGAGCAGTTCTTC.

This clonotype was seen at least ten times. This chain connects TRBV7-2 to TRBJ1-1; maybe TRBD1 (5 bases). CDR3 length equals 14 residues. The germline V and J ends were trimmed by 1 base and 8 bases, with 14 bases remaining between them. CDR1 and CDR2 (germline): SGHTA, FQGNSA. CDR3 in DNA: TGTGCCAGCAGCTTAGGGGGCTTCAACTTCGAAGCTTTCTTT. It is translated as CASSLGGFNFEAFF.

The rearrangement joins TRBV5-4 to TRBJ2-1; 12 bases agree with TRBD2. This CDR3 comprises 15 residues. Germline values: CDR1 SGHNT, CDR2 YYREEE (reference sequence). V shed 1 base, J shed 6 bases, and the junction held 2 bases outside the gene matches. The CDR3 is CASSLLTSGGNEQFF. DNA of the CDR3: TGTGCCAGCAGCTTGTTGACTAGCGGGGGCAATGAGCAGTTCTTC.

This clonotype was observed a few times. The V call is TRBV18, the J call TRBJ1-3; D perhaps matches TRBD1 (6 bases). Germline CDR1 reads KGHSH; CDR2 reads LQKENI. Trimming took 3 bases from V and 4 from J, leaving 13 bases between them. This CDR3 has 15 residues. The CDR3 here is CASSPSGDIGNTIYF. The CDR3, as DNA: TGTGCCAGCTCACCTTCAGGGGATATCGGAAACACCATATATTTT.

In this sample, this clonotype turned up a few times. The chain combines TRBV18 with TRBJ2-1, with 9 bases matching TRBD2. The V and J ends lost 6 bases and 1 base, in that order; junction bases with no gene match: 7. The CDR3 totals 16 residues. Germline V gene lookup returns CDR1 KGHSH and CDR2 LQKENI. CDR3: CASSQSSGASYNEQFF. Written as DNA, the CDR3 is TGTGCCAGCTCCCAATCTAGCGGGGCGTCCTACAATGAGCAGTTCTTC. Together with reference TRBV18 and TRBJ2-1, the CDR3 gives the full variable domain: NAGVMQNPRHLVRRRGQEARLRCSPMKGHSHVYWYRQLPEEGLKFMVYLQKENIIDESGMPKERFSAEFPKEGPSILRIQQVVRGDSAAYFCASSQSSGASYNEQFFGPGTRLTVL.

The CDR3 loop reads CASNGGYNEQFF. The CDR3 region has the DNA TGTGCCAGCAACGGGGGGTACAATGAGCAGTTCTTC. The chain couples TRBV12-3 or TRBV12-4 to TRBJ2-1; TRBD2 aligns across 7 bases. The CDR3 is 12 residues long. V shed 7 bases, J shed 4 bases, and the junction held 1 base outside the gene matches.

This clonotype was recorded a few times. The V gene is TRBV5-6, the J gene TRBJ1-2; D gene uncertain. CDR1 is SGHDT and CDR2 is YYEEEE in the germline V gene. This CDR3 contains 11 residues. The V end lost 3 bases, the J end lost 9 bases, and 9 bases lay between the germline ends. The CDR3 DNA reads TGTGCCAGCAGCTCAGGACGAAGCTACACCTTC. Residues: CASSSGRSYTF.

This clonotype was picked up a small number of times. This sequence joins TRBV6-5 and TRBJ1-5, with TRBD1 matching over 9 bases. The trim removed 4 bases at V and 2 bases at J, leaving 3 bases unmatched. Germline-derived CDR1 and CDR2 are MNHEY and SVGAGI. CDR3 size: 15 residues. CDR3: CASSFTGGRNQPQHF. As DNA, the CDR3 is TGTGCCAGCAGTTTCACAGGGGGCCGCAATCAGCCCCAGCATTTT.

This clonotype was recorded at least ten times. This chain joins TRBV20-1 and TRBJ2-1, with no clear D. CDR1 is DFQATT, CDR2 SNEGSKA, per germline (reference sequence). V lost 0 bases, J lost 8 bases, and 20 bases lay in between. This CDR3 has 16 residues. CDR3 DNA sequence: TGCAGTGCTAGAGATCGACGAATGAGTTCCCGGGATGAGCAGTTCTTC. Its translation: CSARDRRMSSRDEQFF.

The chain links TRBV29-1 to TRBJ2-6; perhaps D is TRBD1 or TRBD2 (6 bases each). Trimming took 4 bases from V and 0 from J, leaving 10 bases between them. CDR3 size: 15 residues. Germline V gives CDR1 SQVTM, CDR2 ANQGSEA. The CDR3: CSVGGTTSGANVLTF. CDR3 DNA sequence: TGCAGCGTTGGCGGGACAACCTCTGGGGCCAACGTCCTGACTTTC.

This clonotype has just a few counts. J is TRBJ1-3 and V is TRBV28; 8 positions match TRBD1. This CDR3 is 15 amino acids long. CDR1 and CDR2 (germline): MDHEN, SYDVKM. With 1 base clipped from V and 2 bases from J, the junction kept 1 base outside the gene matches. CDR3 loop: CASSLLQGAGNTIYF. DNA for the CDR3: TGTGCCAGCAGTTTATTACAGGGGGCTGGAAACACCATATATTTT. Supplemented by reference TRBV28 and TRBJ1-3, the full variable domain reads DVKVTQSSRYLVKRTGEKVFLECVQDMDHENMFWYRQDPGLGLRLIYFSYDVKMKEKGDIPEGYSVSREKKERFSLILESASTNQTSMYLCASSLLQGAGNTIYFGEGSWLTVV.

The V call is TRBV7-2, the J call TRBJ2-1, with 7 nucleotides matching TRBD2. V lost 5 bases to trimming and J lost 7 bases; unmatched junction nucleotides: 8. The CDR3 has 14 residues. Germline CDR1 is SGHTA and CDR2 is FQGNSA. CDR3 residues: CASSRFEGGNEQFF. The CDR3 bases are TGTGCCAGCAGCCGGTTCGAGGGAGGGAATGAGCAGTTCTTC.

The CDR3 DNA reads as TGTGCCAGCAGCCAAGGGGGAGCCCTTGAAGCTTTCTTT. Its protein product is CASSQGGALEAFF. The chain carries TRBV28 and TRBJ1-1; a possible D gene is TRBD1 (6 bases). This CDR3 region has 13 residues. Trimming left V 6 bases short and J 7 bases short, with 15 bases between. Germline V gives CDR1 MDHEN, CDR2 SYDVKM.

J is TRBJ2-5 and V is TRBV6-2 or TRBV6-3; 7 bases align to TRBD2. The CDR3 is 14 residues long. V dropped 7 bases and J dropped 3; count of bases not matched to a gene: 8. Per germline, CDR1 MNHEY and CDR2 SVGEGT. CDR3 sequence reads: CASIHWLAEETQYF. The CDR3 DNA sequence: TGTGCCAGCATCCACTGGCTAGCGGAAGAGACCCAGTACTTC.

This clonotype occurred many times. The rearrangement links TRBV6-2 or TRBV6-3 to TRBJ2-1; 10 nucleotides align to TRBD2. This CDR3 contains 15 residues. The V gene end was trimmed by 2 bases and the J gene end by 2 bases; junction bases not matched to a gene: 0. Germline CDR1 MNHEY, CDR2 SVGEGT. The CDR3 bases are TGTGCCAGCAGTTACACTAGCGGGACCTACAATGAGCAGTTCTTC. Its translation: CASSYTSGTYNEQFF.

The rearrangement joins TRBV7-2 to TRBJ2-1, with D unresolved. This CDR3 contains 16 residues. Between the trimmed V and J ends, which lost 5 bases and 0 bases, there was a span of 14 bases. CDR1 is SGHTA, CDR2 FQGNSA, per germline. CDR3 sequence (DNA): TGTGCCAGCAGCACAAGGACCACAAGCTCCTACAATGAGCAGTTCTTC. Translation gives CASSTRTTSSYNEQFF.

The J gene is TRBJ2-2, the V gene TRBV6-5, with D tentatively TRBD1 (5 bases). The CDR3 totals 15 residues. Trimming took off 5 bases at V and 0 bases at J, with 10 bases between the two ends. CDR1 is MNHEY, CDR2 SVGAGI, per germline. CDR3 DNA sequence: TGTGCCAGCAGTCTACAGACAGCGAACACCGGGGAGCTGTTTTTT. Residues: CASSLQTANTGELFF.

This clonotype turned up a few times. The rearrangement joins TRBV12-3 or TRBV12-4 to TRBJ1-1; 7 bases are a match to TRBD1. After removal of 6 bases from V and 1 base from J, the junction contained 5 bases not matched to a gene. CDR3 size: 14 residues. CDR3 coding DNA: TGTGCCAGCAGCTCTGGGACAGAGAACACTGAAGCTTTCTTT. Encoded protein: CASSSGTENTEAFF.

This clonotype was seen more than once but under ten times. The chain couples TRBV28 to TRBJ1-4; no firm D call. V was cut by 4 bases and J by 6 bases, with 12 bases left in between. This CDR3 has 14 amino acids. Germline CDR1 and CDR2: MDHEN and SYDVKM. The CDR3 sequence is CASSSFTVYEKLFF. The CDR3 bases are TGTGCCAGCAGTTCCTTTACGGTTTATGAAAAACTGTTTTTT.

This chain uses TRBV5-6 with TRBJ1-5; weak D call: TRBD1 (5 bases). CDR3 size: 14 residues. Germline values: CDR1 SGHDT, CDR2 YYEEEE. Trimming shortened V by 4 bases and J by 9 bases, and 17 bases separated the two germline ends. CDR3 nucleotide sequence: TGTGCCAGCAGCCTGGGGGAGGCCGGAGGGCCCCAGCATTTT. Translated: CASSLGEAGGPQHF.